What follows are 26 T cell receptor beta chains derived from one specimen sequenced in a study of OX40 agonist ivuxolimab in advanced cancers. Some clones are missing from TCRdb's copy, which holds only in-frame ones; the method was immunoSEQ multiplex PCR. The table has about 75,000 clones, about nine tenths seen once. Sequencing was performed on CD4+ or CD8+ T cells sorted from blood, taken in a trial of the OX40 agonist ivuxolimab. The receptors derive from an adult with an advanced solid tumor such as melanoma, head and neck, liver or kidney cancer.

The chain couples TRBV5-1 to TRBJ1-1; D may be TRBD1 (5 bases). The CDR3 covers 14 residues. V lost 2 bases, J lost 5 bases, and 13 bases lay in between. Germline assignment: CDR1 SGHRS and CDR2 YFSETQ. CDR3 region: CASSFPPGGTEAFF. The CDR3 nucleotides are TGCGCCAGCAGCTTCCCTCCCGGGGGGACTGAAGCTTTCTTT.

The V and J genes are TRBV10-2 and TRBJ2-1; TRBD2 aligns across 8 bases. Germline values: CDR1 WSHSY, CDR2 SAAADI. CDR3 length equals 16 residues. The junction had 12 bases not matched to a gene; V was cut back by 3 bases and J by 8 bases. CDR3 DNA: TGCGCCAGCAGTGATTTTATGGTAGCGGGGTTCTATGAGCAGTTCTTC. This translates into CASSDFMVAGFYEQFF.

Comments on this clone: This may arise from a read error, as a much more abundant clone is one base away. This CDR3 is also generated by other DNA sequences in the sample. The chain recombines TRBV10-3 with TRBJ2-3, with D uncertain. CDR1 and CDR2 from the germline V gene are ENHRY and SYGVKD. The CDR3 spans 13 residues. The CDR3 sequence is CAISEPRTDTQYF. CDR3 sequence (DNA): TGTGCCATCAGTGAGCCGCGCACAGATACACAGTATTTT.

The chain uses TRBV14 and TRBJ2-5; D is unclear. CDR3 length: 13 amino acids. The V gene's germline CDR1 is SGHDN and CDR2 FVKESK. V was pared by 1 base and J by 4 bases, with 7 bases between. The CDR3 sequence: CASSQGRPETQYF. Written as DNA, the CDR3 is TGTGCCAGCAGCCAAGGCAGGCCAGAGACCCAGTACTTC.

The CDR3 here is CASSQLTGQGETQYF. In nucleotides, the CDR3 is TGCGCCAGCAGCCAATTGACGGGTCAGGGAGAGACCCAGTACTTC. V is TRBV4-3 and J is TRBJ2-5; a weak D match, TRBD1 (5 bases). This CDR3 has 15 residues. V was trimmed by 2 bases and J by 4 bases, leaving 14 bases between them. Germline V gives CDR1 LGHNA, CDR2 YSLEER.

The chain joins TRBV5-1 to TRBJ2-2; D uncertain. The CDR3 has 16 amino acids. Germline V gene sequence: CDR1 SGHRS, CDR2 YFSETQ. V lost 0 bases, J lost 0 bases, and 9 bases lay in between. CDR3 DNA: TGCGCCAGCAGCTTGGTTGGGGTTGCGAACACCGGGGAGCTGTTTTTT. This encodes CASSLVGVANTGELFF. The whole variable domain, filled in from reference TRBV5-1 and TRBJ2-2, reads KAGVTQTPRYLIKTRGQQVTLSCSPISGHRSVSWYQQTPGQGLQFLFEYFSETQRNKGNFPGRFSGRQFSNSRSEMNVSTLELGDSALYLCASSLVGVANTGELFFGEGSRLTVL.

J is TRBJ2-3 and V is TRBV5-5; maybe TRBD2 (6 bases). Germline V gene lookup returns CDR1 SGHKS and CDR2 YYEKEE (reference sequence). This CDR3 contains 18 residues. V lost 5 bases, J lost 3 bases, and 25 bases lay in between. CDR3 residues: CASSPWLVADRGTDTQYF. CDR3 nucleotide sequence: TGTGCCAGCAGTCCGTGGTTAGTAGCAGACCGGGGGACAGATACGCAGTATTTT.

The V gene is TRBV7-9, the J gene TRBJ2-7; perhaps D is TRBD1 or TRBD2 (5 bases each). From germline, CDR1 is SEHNR and CDR2 FQNEAQ (reference sequence). The CDR3 has 14 amino acids. V was cut by 6 bases and J by 2 bases, with 14 bases left in between. CDR3 bases: TGTGCCAGCAGTTCCGGGACCCAAGCCTACGAGCAGTACTTC. This encodes CASSSGTQAYEQYF.

The rearrangement uses TRBV2 and TRBJ1-2; a possible D gene is TRBD1 (5 bases). The germline CDR1 and CDR2 sequences are SNHLY and FYNNEI. The V end was cut by 3 bases, the J end by 4 bases, with 9 bases between. The CDR3 is made up of 13 amino acids. This CDR3 is CASSEGVSYGYTF. The CDR3 DNA is TGTGCCAGCAGTGAGGGGGTGAGCTATGGCTACACCTTC.

This clone appeared once. The CDR3 bases are TGTGCCAGCTCACGGAACGACGGATCCTACGAGCAGTACTTC. Its protein is CASSRNDGSYEQYF. The chain uses TRBV18 and TRBJ2-7; D is unresolved. Germline loops: CDR1 KGHSH, CDR2 LQKENI. V lost 4 bases and J 1 base, leaving 11 bases between the germline ends. CDR3 length: 14 residues.

The chain recombines TRBV5-1 with TRBJ2-2, with D unresolved. The V gene's germline CDR1 is SGHRS and CDR2 YFSETQ. V lost 5 bases and J lost 0, with 8 bases in between. CDR3 size: 14 residues. DNA for the CDR3: TGCGCCAGCAGTGGTGAGACGAACACCGGGGAGCTGTTTTTT. This translates into CASSGETNTGELFF.

The J gene is TRBJ2-5, the V gene TRBV4-3; tentative D call: TRBD2 (5 bases). The CDR3 runs 13 residues. Trimming removed 2 bases from V and 7 bases from J, with 11 bases in between. Per the germline V gene, CDR1 is LGHNA and CDR2 is YSLEER. The CDR3 coding sequence is TGCGCCAGCAGCCAATGGACTGGCGGGACCCAGTACTTC. Its protein product is CASSQWTGGTQYF.

The chain links TRBV12-5 to TRBJ1-2; no firm D call. Trimming removed 8 bases from V and 1 base from J, with 14 bases in between. Germline CDR1 is LGHNT and CDR2 is FRNRAP. The CDR3 runs 14 residues. The CDR3 reads CASMGTWGNYGYTF. CDR3 nucleotide sequence: TGTGCTAGTATGGGCACCTGGGGTAACTATGGCTACACCTTC.

The chain joins TRBV28 to TRBJ2-1; D is unclear. The CDR3 contains 16 residues. Germline CDR1 MDHEN, CDR2 SYDVKM. Trimming left V 5 bases short and J 8 bases short, with 22 bases between. The CDR3 region has the DNA TGTGCCAGCAGTCCCCCCGGCAATCTGGCTTACGATGAGCAGTTCTTC. Translation gives CASSPPGNLAYDEQFF.

The V gene is TRBV5-1, the J gene TRBJ2-5; D uncertain. V was trimmed by 0 bases and J by 3 bases, leaving 6 bases between them. This CDR3 contains 13 residues. CDR1 is SGHRS and CDR2 is YFSETQ in the germline V gene. In DNA, the CDR3 is TGCGCCAGCAGCTTGGGGTTAGAAGAGACCCAGTACTTC. Its protein is CASSLGLEETQYF.

The gene calls are TRBV19 and TRBJ2-1, with TRBD2 as a possible D gene (5 bases). Trimming pared 5 bases from V and 4 bases from J, leaving 15 bases between. This CDR3 has 15 amino acids. CDR1 is LNHDA, CDR2 SQIVND, per germline (reference sequence). CDR3 sequence: CASSSRPEGYNEQFF. The CDR3 DNA is TGTGCCAGTAGTTCCCGACCAGAGGGTTACAATGAGCAGTTCTTC.

This chain joins TRBV27 and TRBJ2-6; D gene ambiguous. In germline, CDR1 is MNHEY, CDR2 SMNVEV (reference sequence). This CDR3 comprises 15 residues. V lost 8 bases, J lost 4 bases, and 15 bases lay in between. DNA of the CDR3: TGTGCCAGCTTCGGAGCGATCGCAGGGGCCAACGTCCTGACTTTC. Translated, it gives CASFGAIAGANVLTF.

V gene TRBV18 combines with J gene TRBJ2-3; D is uncertain. V lost 2 bases and J lost 4, with 10 bases in between. The CDR3 has 14 amino acids. In germline, CDR1 is KGHSH, CDR2 LQKENI. DNA of the CDR3: TGTGCCAGCTCACCAAATGGCGTTGCAGATACGCAGTATTTT. This gives the protein CASSPNGVADTQYF.

The V call is TRBV7-2, the J call TRBJ2-1; D possibly corresponds to TRBD1 (5 bases). CDR1 and CDR2 (germline): SGHTA, FQGNSA. CDR3 length: 12 amino acids. Trimming removed 4 bases at V and 12 bases at J, with 13 bases between. CDR3 sequence (DNA): TGTGCCAGCAGCTCGCAGGGCCGTTTGCAGTTCTTC. It yields the protein CASSSQGRLQFF.

The genes are TRBV29-1 and TRBJ2-3; a weak D match, TRBD1 (6 bases). V was cut by 5 bases and J by 4 bases, with 16 bases left in between. The germline CDR1 and CDR2 sequences are SQVTM and ANQGSEA. The CDR3 contains 14 residues. CDR3 DNA: TGCAGCGTTTCGCCGGGACAATTCGCAGATACGCAGTATTTT. This gives the protein CSVSPGQFADTQYF.

The V call is TRBV28, the J call TRBJ1-2; 8 bases fit TRBD1. V gave up 4 bases and J gave up 5 bases; unmatched junction bases: 15. Looked up from germline, CDR1 is MDHEN and CDR2 is SYDVKM. The CDR3 spans 17 residues. In DNA, the CDR3 is TGTGCCAGCAGTTACACCGGACAGGGAGCTCCGTATTATGGCTACACCTTC. Translated, it gives CASSYTGQGAPYYGYTF.

This clone was found once. The chain carries TRBV19 and TRBJ2-7; TRBD2 aligns across 8 bases. The V gene's germline CDR1 is LNHDA and CDR2 SQIVND (reference sequence). V was clipped by 1 base and J by 0 bases; unmatched bases: 5. This CDR3 region has 16 residues. CDR3 sequence reads: CASSIGGGRSSYEQYF. CDR3 bases: TGTGCCAGTAGTATAGGCGGCGGGAGGAGCTCCTACGAGCAGTACTTC.

CDR3 region: CASSKTLSRAYFTYEQYF. CDR3 nucleotides: TGTGCCAGCAGCAAAACTCTCTCGAGGGCCTATTTCACCTACGAGCAGTACTTC. This sequence joins TRBV28 and TRBJ2-7, with a weak D call TRBD2 (5 bases). The V and J ends lost 6 bases and 2 bases respectively, with 26 bases between them. The germline V gene has CDR1 MDHEN and CDR2 SYDVKM. CDR3 size: 18 residues. Complete variable domain (other parts from reference TRBV28 and TRBJ2-7): DVKVTQSSRYLVKRTGEKVFLECVQDMDHENMFWYRQDPGLGLRLIYFSYDVKMKEKGDIPEGYSVSREKKERFSLILESASTNQTSMYLCASSKTLSRAYFTYEQYFGPGTRLTVT.

As to this clone: Other DNA sequences from this sample encode an identical CDR3 as well. V gene TRBV28 combines with J gene TRBJ2-7; TRBD1 matches 7 bases. Germline-derived CDR1 and CDR2 are MDHEN and SYDVKM. V lost 6 bases to trimming and J lost 1 base; unmatched junction nucleotides: 0. The CDR3 length is 12 residues. CDR3 in amino acids: CASRTGSYEQYF. As DNA, the CDR3 is TGTGCCAGCAGGACAGGGTCCTACGAGCAGTACTTC.

The rearrangement uses TRBV7-2 and TRBJ2-1; 8 bases agree with TRBD2. V lost 10 bases and J lost 0; bases outside the gene matches: 8. Germline CDR1 reads SGHTA; CDR2 reads FQGNSA. This CDR3 is 15 amino acids long. The CDR3 region is CATTLAASSYNEQFF. The CDR3 bases are TGTGCCACCACACTAGCGGCGAGCTCCTACAATGAGCAGTTCTTC.

This chain joins TRBV7-2 and TRBJ2-2; D assignment may be TRBD1 or TRBD2 (6 bases each). Trimming cost V 8 bases and J 1 base, with 8 bases left between them. Germline V CDR1 and CDR2: SGHTA, FQGNSA. This CDR3 comprises 13 residues. CDR3 coding DNA: TGTGCCAGCGGGGGGCAGAACACCGGGGAGCTGTTTTTT. Amino acid sequence: CASGGQNTGELFF.